Detailed here is one T cell receptor beta chain. The specificity of this receptor is unknown. No base quality values were provided; no much bigger clone lies one nucleotide off. The same DNA, extracted from blood mononuclear cells, served for both TCR sequencing and STAT3 sequencing. This sample is part of a study of STAT3 mutations in large granular lymphocyte leukemia (dated by TCRdb to between 2018 and 2021). For the wider study: Canonical activating STAT3 mutations were detected in roughly half of the longitudinally sequenced T-LGLL patients. On average, sequencing was done at around 4 time points per patient, with the number of samplings ranging from 2 to 8. From an initial cohort of roughly 190 LGL patients, about 19 representative T-LGLL cases were picked for longitudinal TCRbeta and STAT3 sequencing. More than half of T-LGLL patients received one or more immunosuppressive therapy regimens, with hematologic response in 40% of those treated. Patients with T-cell large granular lymphocyte leukemia underwent serial deep sequencing of TCRbeta CDR3 and STAT3 to reconstruct clonal hierarchy and dynamics. As controls within the study, a couple of patients with natural killer LGL leukemia were also sequenced longitudinally.

Here V drops 4 bases and J drops 10 bases, and the junction holds 18 bases not matched to any gene. CDR1 and CDR2 are drawn from the germline V gene: SGHTS, YDEGEE. Counted from cysteine to phenylalanine, this CDR3 has 17 amino acids. The kept DNA is CDR3 alone, 51 bases in frame from the first base. On the study overall, not on this receptor specifically: The burden of the dominant TCR clone was higher than the STAT3 mutant burden in several patients, which suggests that the STAT3 mutation arose secondarily inside a clone that had already expanded. All T-LGLL patients had at least one immunodominant TCRbeta clonotype, and roughly half had multiple immunodominant subclonotypes. In about 30% of the 18 patients, TCR clonotype switching occurred after therapy, and every newly emerging clone was STAT3 wild type. Because no samples were available when a clone first appeared, clonal expansion was inferred from samplings taken at other points. Linking therapy response to changes in TCR clonal burden was complicated by variable intervals between samplings and by differing treatment regimens. Because codominant clonotypes persisted in some patients, a small but highly pathogenic clone may have been missed.

An Illumina MiSeq was used to sequence the TCRbeta libraries, yielding an average of about 42,000 productive templates per sample. TCRbeta CDR3 libraries were generated with the immunoSEQ assay using multiplex PCR amplification. The paper's processing steps were these. Repertoire diversity was calculated as previously defined, and values close to 0 indicated extremely monoclonal samples. Here the immuneACCESS table is served through TCRdb, limited to in-frame sequences with V and J called. Missing clones are a known gap in these copies; in checked studies unresolved V genes cover under half, and the rest lacks a known reason. D and trimming were read from the DNA, whereas the V and J calls and clone size are those reported in that table. The sample table holds under 15,000 clones, of which more than 75% were seen once. 33% of the sample belongs to the ten largest clones.

Rearrangement joined TRBV5-8 to TRBJ2-3; the central 10 bases match TRBD2. This receptor was obtained from a man aged 35 to 55 with T-cell large granular lymphocyte leukemia. Some clones in this sample may be carry-over from other donors' samples. The age is the age at diagnosis. The source material was peripheral blood mononuclear cells. The DNA is as follows: TGTGCCAGCAGCCCCCGCGATGGGCAGCGGGGGGGCCGGGCGCAGTATTTT. The resulting protein is CASSPRDGQRGGRAQYF.